This T cell receptor beta chain derives from a study of blood T cell repertoires in COVID-19. Study in general: From the United States, Italy and Spain came samples of acute and convalescent COVID-19. Sources were T cells, B-cell-depleted T cells, or PBMCs; the material itself was cDNA or gDNA.

Trimming cost V 5 bases and J 5 bases; bases outside gene matches: 6. The V gene's germline CDR1 is SNHLY and CDR2 FYNNEI. The CDR3 contains 15 residues. The assay was immunoSEQ multiplex PCR, and TCRdb's table has in-frame clones only and misses some. The sample contains over 130,000 clones, about 80% of which appear only once. J is TRBJ2-1 and V is TRBV2; TRBD2 aligns across 10 bases. The sequence was obtained from a man in his 70s with acute or convalescent COVID-19. Sequencing was carried out using peripheral blood. CDR3 sequence: CASSPTSGANNEQFF. In DNA, the CDR3 is TGTGCCAGCAGTCCAACTAGCGGGGCAAACAATGAGCAGTTCTTC. Full variable domain (rest looked up from reference TRBV2 and TRBJ2-1): EPEVTQTPSHQVTQMGQEVILRCVPISNHLYFYWYRQILGQKVEFLVSFYNNEISEKSEIFDDQFSVERPDGSNFTLKIRSTKLEDSAMYFCASSPTSGANNEQFFGPGTRLTVL.